This TCR beta chain was identified during a study of T cell repertoires in cytomegalovirus infection. Background on the study: Public TCR beta signatures were indicative of both CMV infection and a matching HLA type.

Via MiXCR, TCRdb re-called the reads, giving one row per CDR3 protein. Found here are some 300,000 distinct CDR3 sequences, around 10% of them singletons; the top ten hold around 2.5%. Overall study results and limits: Adding up the frequency of public TCR beta families identified people who carried CMV plus the relevant HLA. The study found HLA-C-restricted CMV-specific TCR beta clonotypes dominating the ex vivo response.

The CDR3 is made up of 17 amino acids. The V gene's germline CDR1 is LNHDA and CDR2 SQIVND (reference sequence). V shed 7 bases and J shed 0 bases, with 19 bases lying between them. The sample holds many counts of this clonotype. The antigen remains unidentified. This chain joins TRBV19 and TRBJ1-5, with D unclear. This receptor was identified in a human donor in good health (CMV status not recorded). Some clones in this sample may be carry-over from other donors' samples. Source material: PBMCs. CDR3 loop: CASTAWVRINSNQPQHF. CDR3 in DNA: TGTGCCAGTACCGCTTGGGTGCGCATCAATAGCAATCAGCCCCAGCATTTT.